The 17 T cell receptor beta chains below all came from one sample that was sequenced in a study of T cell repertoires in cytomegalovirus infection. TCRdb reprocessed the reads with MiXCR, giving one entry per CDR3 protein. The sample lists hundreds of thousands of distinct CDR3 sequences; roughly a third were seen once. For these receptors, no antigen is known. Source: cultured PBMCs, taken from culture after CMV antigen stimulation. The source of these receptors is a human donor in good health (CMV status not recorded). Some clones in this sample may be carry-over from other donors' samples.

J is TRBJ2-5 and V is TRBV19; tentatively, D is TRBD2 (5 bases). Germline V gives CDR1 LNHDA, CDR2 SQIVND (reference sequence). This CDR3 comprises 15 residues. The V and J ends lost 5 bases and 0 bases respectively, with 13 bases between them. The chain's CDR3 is CASSGRWRDQETQYF. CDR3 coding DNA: TGTGCCAGTAGTGGCCGTTGGCGGGACCAAGAGACCCAGTACTTC. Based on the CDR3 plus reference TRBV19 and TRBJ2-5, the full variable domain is DGGITQSPKYLFRKEGQNVTLSCEQNLNHDAMYWYRQDPGQGLRLIYYSQIVNDFQKGDIAEGYSVSREKKESFPLTVTSAQKNPTAFYLCASSGRWRDQETQYFGPGTRLLVL.

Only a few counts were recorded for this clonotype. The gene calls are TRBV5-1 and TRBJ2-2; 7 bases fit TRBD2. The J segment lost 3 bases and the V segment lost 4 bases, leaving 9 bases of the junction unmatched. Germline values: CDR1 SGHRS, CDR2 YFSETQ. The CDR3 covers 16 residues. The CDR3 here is CASSLYLAADTGELFF. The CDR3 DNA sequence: TGCGCCAGCAGCCTCTATCTAGCGGCTGACACCGGGGAGCTGTTTTTT.

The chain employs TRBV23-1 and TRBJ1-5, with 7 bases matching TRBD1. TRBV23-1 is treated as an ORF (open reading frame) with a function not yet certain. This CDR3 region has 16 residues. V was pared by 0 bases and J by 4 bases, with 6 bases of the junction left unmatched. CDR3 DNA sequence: TGCGCCAGCAGTCAATCGTCTCCCAGGGGGAATCAGCCCCAGCATTTT. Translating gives CASSQSSPRGNQPQHF.

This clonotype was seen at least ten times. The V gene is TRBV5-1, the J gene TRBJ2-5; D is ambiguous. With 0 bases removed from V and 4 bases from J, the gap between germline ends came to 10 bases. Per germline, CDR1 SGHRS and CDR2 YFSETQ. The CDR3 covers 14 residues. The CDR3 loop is CASSLAWHLETQYF. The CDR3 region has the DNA TGCGCCAGCAGCTTGGCCTGGCACCTAGAGACCCAGTACTTC.

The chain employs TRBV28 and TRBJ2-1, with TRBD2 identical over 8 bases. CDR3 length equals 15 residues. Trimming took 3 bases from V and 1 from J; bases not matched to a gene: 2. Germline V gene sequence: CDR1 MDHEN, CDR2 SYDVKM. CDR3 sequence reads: CASSFGTRSYNEQFF. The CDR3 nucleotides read TGTGCCAGCAGTTTCGGGACTAGGTCCTACAATGAGCAGTTCTTC. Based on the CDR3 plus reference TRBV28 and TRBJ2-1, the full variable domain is DVKVTQSSRYLVKRTGEKVFLECVQDMDHENMFWYRQDPGLGLRLIYFSYDVKMKEKGDIPEGYSVSREKKERFSLILESASTNQTSMYLCASSFGTRSYNEQFFGPGTRLTVL.

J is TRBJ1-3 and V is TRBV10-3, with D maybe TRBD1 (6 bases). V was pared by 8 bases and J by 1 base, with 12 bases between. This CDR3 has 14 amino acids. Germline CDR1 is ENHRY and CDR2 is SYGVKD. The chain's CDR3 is CAISTGSSGNTIYF. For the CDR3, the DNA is TGTGCCATCTCAACAGGGTCTTCTGGAAACACCATATATTTT.

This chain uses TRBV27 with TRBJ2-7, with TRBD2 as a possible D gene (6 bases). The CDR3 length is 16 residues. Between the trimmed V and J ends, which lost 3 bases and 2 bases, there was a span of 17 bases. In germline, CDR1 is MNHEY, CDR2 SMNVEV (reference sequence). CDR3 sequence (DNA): TGTGCCAGCAGTTTTGGTCCGCCGGACTACGCCTACGAGCAGTACGTC. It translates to CASSFGPPDYAYEQYV.

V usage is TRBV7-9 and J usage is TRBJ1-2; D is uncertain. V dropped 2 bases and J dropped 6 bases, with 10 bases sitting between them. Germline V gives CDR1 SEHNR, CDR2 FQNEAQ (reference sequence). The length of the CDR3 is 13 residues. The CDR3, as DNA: TGTGCCAGCAGCTTAAGAGAAACCCATGGCTACACCTTC. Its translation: CASSLRETHGYTF.

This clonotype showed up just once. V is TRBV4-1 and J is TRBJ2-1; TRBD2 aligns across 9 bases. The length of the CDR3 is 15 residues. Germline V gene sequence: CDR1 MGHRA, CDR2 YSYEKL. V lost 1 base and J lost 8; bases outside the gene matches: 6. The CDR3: CASSQAPSGTDEQFF. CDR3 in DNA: TGCGCCAGCAGCCAAGCGCCTAGCGGGACCGATGAGCAGTTCTTC.

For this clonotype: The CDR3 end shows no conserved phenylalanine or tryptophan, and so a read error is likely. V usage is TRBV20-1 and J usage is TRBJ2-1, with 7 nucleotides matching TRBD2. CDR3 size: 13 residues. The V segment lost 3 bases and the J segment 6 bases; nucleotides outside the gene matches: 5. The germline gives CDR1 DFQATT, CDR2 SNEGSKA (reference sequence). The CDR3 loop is CSASQTGGNEQFC. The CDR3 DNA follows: TGCAGTGCTAGTCAAACGGGAGGCAATGAGCAGTTCTGC.

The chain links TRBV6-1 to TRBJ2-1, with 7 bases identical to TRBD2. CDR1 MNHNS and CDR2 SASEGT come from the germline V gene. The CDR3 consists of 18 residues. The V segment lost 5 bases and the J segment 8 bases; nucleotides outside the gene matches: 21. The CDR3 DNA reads TGTGCCAGCAGTCCCCGAAGCCCCAAACTAGCGCGGCGCGATGAGCAGTTCTTC. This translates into CASSPRSPKLARRDEQFF.

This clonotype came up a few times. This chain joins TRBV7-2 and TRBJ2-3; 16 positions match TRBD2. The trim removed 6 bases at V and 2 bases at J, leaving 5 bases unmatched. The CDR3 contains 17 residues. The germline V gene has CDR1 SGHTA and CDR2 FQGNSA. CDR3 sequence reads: CASRTGTSGRATDTQYF. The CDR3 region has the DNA TGTGCCAGCAGAACCGGGACTAGCGGGAGGGCCACAGATACGCAGTATTTT.

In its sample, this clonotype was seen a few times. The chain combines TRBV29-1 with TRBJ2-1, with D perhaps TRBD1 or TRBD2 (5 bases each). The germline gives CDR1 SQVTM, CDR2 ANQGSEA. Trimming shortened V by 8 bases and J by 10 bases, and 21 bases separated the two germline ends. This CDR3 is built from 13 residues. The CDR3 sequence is CSSRSGASKEQFF. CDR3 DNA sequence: TGCAGCAGCCGTTCCGGGGCTTCGAAGGAGCAGTTCTTC.

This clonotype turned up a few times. In DNA form, the CDR3 reads TGTGCCAGCAGCTTTGGGGTCGGTAGCGAGGTCTCCTACGAGCAGTACTTC. Translation: CASSFGVGSEVSYEQYF. The rearrangement uses TRBV7-8 and TRBJ2-7; D is possibly TRBD2 (5 bases). This CDR3 has 17 amino acids. V shed 3 bases and J shed 0 bases, with 18 bases lying between them. Looked up from germline, CDR1 is SGHVS and CDR2 is FQNEAQ.

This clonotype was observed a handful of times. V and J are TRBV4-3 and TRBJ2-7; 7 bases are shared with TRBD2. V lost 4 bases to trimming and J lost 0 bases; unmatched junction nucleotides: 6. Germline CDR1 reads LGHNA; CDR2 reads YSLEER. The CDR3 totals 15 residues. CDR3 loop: CASSRQLATSYEQYF. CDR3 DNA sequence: TGCGCCAGCAGCCGACAACTAGCGACCTCCTACGAGCAGTACTTC.

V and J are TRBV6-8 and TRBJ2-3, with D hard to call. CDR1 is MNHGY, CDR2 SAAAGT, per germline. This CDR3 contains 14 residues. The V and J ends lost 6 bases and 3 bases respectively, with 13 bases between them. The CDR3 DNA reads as TGTGCCAGCAGAGTGGTAGGCAGGACAGATACGCAGTATTTT. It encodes CASRVVGRTDTQYF.

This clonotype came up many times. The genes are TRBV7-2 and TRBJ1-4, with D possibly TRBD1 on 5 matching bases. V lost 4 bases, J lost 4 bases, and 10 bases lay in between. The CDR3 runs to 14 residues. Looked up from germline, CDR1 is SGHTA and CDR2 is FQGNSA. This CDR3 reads CASSSDSYNEKLFF. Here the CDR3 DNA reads TGTGCCAGCAGCTCTGACAGCTATAATGAAAAACTGTTTTTT.